Below, 29 T cell receptor beta chains from the same sample are listed, as sequenced in a study of cytomegalovirus exposure and HLA in healthy donors. Assay: immunoSEQ multiplex PCR; the TCRdb copy retains only in-frame clones and omits some. The data show about 120,000 clones, 89% seen once. Sequenced input: PBMCs. The source of these receptors is a woman between 18 and 29 years old in good health and CMV-seronegative.

The chain has TRBV15 and TRBJ2-5; 11 nucleotides match TRBD2. The CDR3 sequence is 15 residues long. Germline values: CDR1 LNHNV, CDR2 YYDKDF (reference sequence). V lost 2 bases to trimming and J lost 3 bases; unmatched junction nucleotides: 2. The CDR3 loop reads CATSRTLAGEETQYF. The DNA of the CDR3 is TGTGCCACCAGCAGAACACTAGCGGGAGAAGAGACCCAGTACTTC.

V gene TRBV11-2 combines with J gene TRBJ1-2; 7 bases are shared with TRBD1. V dropped 5 bases and J dropped 4; count of bases not matched to a gene: 7. Germline CDR1 is SGHAT and CDR2 is FQNNGV. The CDR3 is 14 amino acids. DNA for the CDR3: TGTGCCAGCAGCCCCCACGCAGGGGGCTATGGCTACACCTTC. Encoded protein: CASSPHAGGYGYTF.

This clone was seen once. The V call is TRBV5-1, the J call TRBJ2-7, with unresolved D. CDR1 and CDR2 from the germline V gene are SGHRS and YFSETQ. Trimming took 1 base from V and 2 from J, leaving 16 bases between them. This CDR3 has 16 residues. CDR3 DNA sequence: TGCGCCAGCAGCTTGAGCCTTTCGTTAACCCCCTACGAGCAGTACTTC. Its protein product is CASSLSLSLTPYEQYF.

Written as DNA, the CDR3 is TGTGCCAGCAGCTTAGCGCGGGCGGGAATCTCCTACGAGCAGTACTTC. This translates into CASSLARAGISYEQYF. V usage is TRBV7-2 and J usage is TRBJ2-7; TRBD2 is a possible D gene (6 bases). The CDR3 length is 16 residues. Trimming cost V 0 bases and J 0 bases, with 12 bases left between them. Germline loops: CDR1 SGHTA, CDR2 FQGNSA.

CDR3 protein: CASSPWTSAGYEQYF. CDR3 in DNA: TGTGCCAGCAGTCCATGGACTAGCGCGGGCTACGAGCAGTACTTC. The V call is TRBV28, the J call TRBJ2-7; 9 bases line up with TRBD2. The CDR3 is made up of 15 amino acids. CDR1 and CDR2 (germline): MDHEN, SYDVKM. The trim removed 5 bases at V and 3 bases at J, leaving 8 bases unmatched.

V and J are TRBV14 and TRBJ2-7; D gene uncertain. CDR1 and CDR2 from the germline V gene are SGHDN and FVKESK. V was trimmed by 2 bases and J by 4 bases, leaving 6 bases between them. The CDR3 consists of 12 residues. The CDR3 loop is CASSQLYYEQYF. The CDR3 coding sequence is TGTGCCAGCAGCCAACTTTATTACGAGCAGTACTTC. The complete variable domain, with remaining parts taken from reference TRBV14 and TRBJ2-7, reads EAGVTQFPSHSVIEKGQTVTLRCDPISGHDNLYWYRRVMGKEIKFLLHFVKESKQDESGMPNNRFLAERTGGTYSTLKVQPAELEDSGVYFCASSQLYYEQYFGPGTRLTVT.

Here the CDR3 reads CASSLGQQETQYF. CDR3 sequence (DNA): TGTGCCAGCAGCTTAGGACAGCAAGAGACCCAGTACTTC. The V gene is TRBV7-8, the J gene TRBJ2-5; a possible D gene is TRBD1 (5 bases). The germline V gene encodes CDR1 SGHVS and CDR2 FQNEAQ. CDR3 length equals 13 residues. Trimming took 1 base from V and 2 from J, leaving 5 bases between them. The variable domain in full, completed from reference TRBV7-8 and TRBJ2-5, reads GAGVSQSPRYKVAKRGQDVALRCDPISGHVSLFWYQQALGQGPEFLTYFQNEAQLDKSGLPSDRFFAERPEGSVSTLKIQRTQQEDSAVYLCASSLGQQETQYFGPGTRLLVL.

The rearrangement links TRBV6-4 to TRBJ1-2; 9 bases fit TRBD1. Germline CDR1 and CDR2: MRHNA and SNTAGT. V trimming: 3 bases; J trimming: 0 bases; junction bases outside the gene matches: 5. The length of the CDR3 is 16 residues. The CDR3 nucleotides are TGTGCCAGCAGTGAGGGGACAGGGAATCCTAACTATGGCTACACCTTC. Translation gives CASSEGTGNPNYGYTF.

V usage is TRBV4-1 and J usage is TRBJ2-5; TRBD2 matches at 7 bases. Germline loops: CDR1 MGHRA, CDR2 YSYEKL. The J segment lost 3 bases and the V segment lost 4 bases, leaving 2 bases of the junction unmatched. The CDR3 is 13 amino acids. The CDR3 protein is CASSRLAEETQYF. CDR3 DNA: TGCGCCAGCAGCCGCCTAGCGGAAGAGACCCAGTACTTC.

This sequence joins TRBV9 and TRBJ2-2; 8 nucleotides match TRBD2. The germline V gene encodes CDR1 SGDLS and CDR2 YYNGEE. V was pared by 3 bases and J by 0 bases, with 4 bases of the junction left unmatched. This CDR3 is 16 amino acids long. The CDR3: CASSATSGSNTGELFF. As DNA, the CDR3 is TGTGCCAGCAGCGCAACTAGCGGATCGAACACCGGGGAGCTGTTTTTT.

The chain uses TRBV7-9 and TRBJ2-1, with 8 bases aligning to TRBD2. The germline gives CDR1 SEHNR, CDR2 FQNEAQ (reference sequence). The CDR3 extends over 16 amino acids. J gave up 7 bases and V 4 bases, and 12 bases lay outside the gene matches. CDR3 loop: CASSSRGTGGVNEQFF. The CDR3 nucleotides are TGTGCCAGCAGCTCCCGAGGGACGGGAGGGGTGAATGAGCAGTTCTTC.

The V and J genes are TRBV6-1 and TRBJ1-3, with 7 positions matching TRBD1. The CDR3 has 15 amino acids. Looked up from germline, CDR1 is MNHNS and CDR2 is SASEGT. V shed 3 bases, J shed 6 bases, and the junction held 8 bases outside the gene matches. CDR3 sequence reads: CASSEHTGALNTIYF. DNA of the CDR3: TGTGCCAGCAGTGAGCACACAGGGGCTCTAAACACCATATATTTT.

Here the CDR3 DNA reads TGCGCCAGCAGCTCGGGGGGGGGCGCAGATACGCAGTATTTT. Residues: CASSSGGGADTQYF. This chain links TRBV10-2 with TRBJ2-3, with TRBD2 identical over 8 bases. There are 14 residues in the CDR3. The germline gives CDR1 WSHSY, CDR2 SAAADI. Germline trimming cut 6 bases from V and 4 bases from J; bases unmatched to any gene: 6.

This clone was found once. V and J are TRBV6-1 and TRBJ1-2, with D perhaps TRBD1 (6 bases). The CDR3 has 14 amino acids. The germline V gene has CDR1 MNHNS and CDR2 SASEGT. Trimming took 2 bases from V and 4 from J, leaving 11 bases between them. CDR3 in DNA: TGTGCCAGCAGTGAAATTGGGACAACCTATGGCTACACCTTC. Its protein product is CASSEIGTTYGYTF.

The chain employs TRBV7-8 and TRBJ1-1; TRBD1 matches at 8 bases. The ends lost 6 bases at V and 9 bases at J; junction bases unmatched: 21. The CDR3 sequence is 17 residues long. The V gene's germline CDR1 is SGHVS and CDR2 FQNEAQ. The CDR3 loop reads CASSSGQALFDWGQAFF. In DNA, the CDR3 is TGTGCCAGCAGTTCGGGACAGGCGCTGTTCGATTGGGGACAAGCTTTCTTT. Combining the CDR3 with reference TRBV7-8 and TRBJ1-1 gives the whole variable domain GAGVSQSPRYKVAKRGQDVALRCDPISGHVSLFWYQQALGQGPEFLTYFQNEAQLDKSGLPSDRFFAERPEGSVSTLKIQRTQQEDSAVYLCASSSGQALFDWGQAFFGQGTRLTVV.

J is TRBJ2-7 and V is TRBV28; 7 bases line up with TRBD2. The CDR3 is made up of 12 amino acids. V lost 8 bases to trimming and J lost 7 bases; unmatched junction nucleotides: 8. From germline, CDR1 is MDHEN and CDR2 SYDVKM. The DNA of the CDR3 is TGTGCCAGCGGGAGGGGACCGAGGGAGCAGTACTTC. As protein: CASGRGPREQYF.

The CDR3 nucleotides read TGTGCCAGCAGCGTAGGGTTTAGGACAGGGGTTGACGAGCAGTACTTC. It specifies CASSVGFRTGVDEQYF. V is TRBV9 and J is TRBJ2-7; 9 bases align to TRBD1. This CDR3 region has 16 residues. Trimming took 0 bases from V and 5 from J; bases not matched to a gene: 9. Germline CDR1 is SGDLS and CDR2 is YYNGEE.

The chain recombines TRBV2 with TRBJ2-4; 8 positions agree with TRBD1. The V gene's germline CDR1 is SNHLY and CDR2 FYNNEI. The CDR3 is 14 residues long. The V gene end was trimmed by 6 bases and the J gene end by 8 bases; junction bases not matched to a gene: 9. The CDR3 here is CASSDRGRGYIQYF. DNA of the CDR3: TGTGCCAGCAGCGACAGGGGCAGGGGCTACATTCAGTACTTC.

In nucleotides, the CDR3 is TGCGCCAGCAGCACCGGGACTAGCGGGAACCAAGAGACCCAGTACTTC. It specifies CASSTGTSGNQETQYF. The chain recombines TRBV5-1 with TRBJ2-5; 13 bases align to TRBD2. This CDR3 has 16 amino acids. V lost 4 bases, J lost 0 bases, and 3 bases stayed unmatched. CDR1 is SGHRS, CDR2 YFSETQ, per germline.

V usage is TRBV7-6 and J usage is TRBJ2-2, with D possibly being TRBD2 (7 bases). This CDR3 comprises 16 residues. Germline CDR1 reads SGHVS; CDR2 reads FNYEAQ. V dropped 1 base and J dropped 4 bases, with 13 bases sitting between them. The CDR3 nucleotides are TGTGCCAGCAGCTTAGGGGTGGCGGGGGCCACCGGGGAGCTGTTTTTT. Its translation is CASSLGVAGATGELFF.

CDR3 in DNA: TGCGCCAGCAGCCAAAGCAGAGCGGGAGGCTACAATGAGCAGTTCTTC. Translated: CASSQSRAGGYNEQFF. V and J are TRBV4-1 and TRBJ2-1, with 9 bases identical to TRBD2. The CDR3 has 16 amino acids. The V gene's germline CDR1 is MGHRA and CDR2 YSYEKL. V lost 2 bases and J lost 3; bases outside the gene matches: 5.

The chain employs TRBV4-1 and TRBJ1-1, with 9 nucleotides matching TRBD1. J was trimmed by 2 bases and V by 2 bases; bases with no gene match: 3. The CDR3 spans 15 residues. CDR1 and CDR2 from the germline V gene are MGHRA and YSYEKL. The CDR3 sequence is CASSQPTGGNTEAFF. The CDR3, as DNA: TGCGCCAGCAGCCAACCCACAGGGGGCAACACTGAAGCTTTCTTT.

The chain combines TRBV7-8 with TRBJ2-1, with 11 positions matching TRBD2. The junction had 13 bases not matched to a gene; V was cut back by 7 bases and J by 2 bases. CDR1 and CDR2 from the germline V gene are SGHVS and FQNEAQ. This CDR3 contains 18 residues. This CDR3 is CASTRRLAGPNAYNEQFF. For the CDR3, the DNA is TGTGCCAGCACCCGAAGACTAGCGGGACCTAATGCCTACAATGAGCAGTTCTTC.

Here the CDR3 reads CASSLRGGSGNTIYF. The DNA for the CDR3 is TGTGCCAGCAGCCTCCGGGGGGGCTCTGGAAACACCATATATTTT. The chain recombines TRBV5-6 with TRBJ1-3, with TRBD1 as a possible D gene (5 bases). CDR3 length: 15 residues. V lost 4 bases and J lost 0, with 11 bases in between. Germline-derived CDR1 and CDR2 are SGHDT and YYEEEE.

The chain couples TRBV7-6 to TRBJ2-2; D might be TRBD2 (6 bases). The CDR3 covers 15 residues. Germline V gene sequence: CDR1 SGHVS, CDR2 FNYEAQ. With 4 bases removed from V and 6 bases from J, the gap between germline ends came to 15 bases. CDR3 sequence reads: CASSSGTGGAGELFF. The CDR3 nucleotides are TGTGCCAGCAGCTCCGGGACTGGGGGAGCCGGGGAGCTGTTTTTT.

This rearrangement joins TRBV10-3 to TRBJ1-5; possibly TRBD1 for D (5 bases). The CDR3 spans 16 residues. V was cut by 2 bases and J by 3 bases, with 14 bases left in between. Per germline, CDR1 ENHRY and CDR2 SYGVKD. CDR3 residues: CAISEVWGVDNQPQHF. The CDR3 DNA reads TGTGCCATCAGTGAGGTATGGGGCGTGGACAATCAGCCCCAGCATTTT.

The rearrangement links TRBV29-1 to TRBJ2-5; TRBD1 matches 8 bases. The CDR3 sequence is 12 residues long. The junction had 3 bases not matched to a gene; V was cut back by 4 bases and J by 5 bases. The V gene's germline CDR1 is SQVTM and CDR2 ANQGSEA. The CDR3 protein is CSVGTGRETQYF. The CDR3 coding sequence is TGCAGCGTTGGGACAGGGCGGGAGACCCAGTACTTC.

The chain employs TRBV12-5 and TRBJ2-3, with TRBD2 matching over 8 bases. Germline CDR1 LGHNT, CDR2 FRNRAP. The CDR3 length is 16 residues. The J segment lost 7 bases and the V segment lost 0 bases, leaving 9 bases of the junction unmatched. The CDR3 DNA reads as TGTGCTAGTGGTTTGGTCCCGGGAGGGCCTAAGAATACGCAGTATTTT. It translates to CASGLVPGGPKNTQYF.

The gene calls are TRBV5-1 and TRBJ2-7, with 8 bases fitting TRBD2. After removal of 5 bases from V and 5 bases from J, the junction contained 6 bases not matched to a gene. Germline-derived CDR1 and CDR2 are SGHRS and YFSETQ. CDR3 size: 13 residues. In DNA form, the CDR3 reads TGCGCCAGCAGGACCGGACTAGCCGACGAGCAGTACTTC. Its translation is CASRTGLADEQYF.